The 22 T cell receptor beta chains listed next were all sequenced from one sample in a study of blood T cell repertoires in COVID-19. Generated by immunoSEQ multiplex PCR, the TCRdb table keeps only in-frame clones and is missing some. The sample gives about 40,000 clones, about 85% of which show up once; approximately 20% is in the top ten. Sequencing was done on a sample of peripheral blood. Every receptor here comes from a man aged 50 to 59 in a cohort sampled during active COVID-19.

This sequence joins TRBV5-4 and TRBJ1-1; D unclear. Trimming removed 0 bases from V and 11 bases from J, with 8 bases in between. Germline V gene sequence: CDR1 SGHNT, CDR2 YYREEE (reference sequence). CDR3 size: 11 residues. The CDR3 nucleotides read TGTGCCAGCAGCTTGGGCGACGGGGCTTTCTTT. It specifies CASSLGDGAFF.

V gene TRBV5-1 combines with J gene TRBJ2-2; TRBD2 agrees at 7 bases. V shed 2 bases, J shed 7 bases, and the junction held 2 bases outside the gene matches. The CDR3 sequence is 13 residues long. Germline CDR1 reads SGHRS; CDR2 reads YFSETQ. CDR3 amino acids: CASSLAGFGELFF. CDR3 DNA sequence: TGCGCCAGCAGCTTAGCGGGGTTCGGGGAGCTGTTTTTT.

This rearrangement joins TRBV11-2 to TRBJ2-1; D gene unclear. Germline assignment: CDR1 SGHAT and CDR2 FQNNGV. This CDR3 comprises 17 residues. V gave up 5 bases and J gave up 1 base, with 18 bases separating them. Here the CDR3 DNA reads TGTGCCAGCAGCATTAAGTCGGTCCAGGCGTCCTACAATGAGCAGTTCTTC. Its protein is CASSIKSVQASYNEQFF.

DNA for the CDR3: TGTGCCAGCAGTGAAAGGGGTATGAACACTGAAGCTTTCTTT. Protein sequence: CASSERGMNTEAFF. This chain links TRBV2 with TRBJ1-1; weak D call: TRBD1 (5 bases). The CDR3 is 14 residues long. Germline V lookup: CDR1 SNHLY, CDR2 FYNNEI. The V end lost 2 bases, the J end lost 0 bases, and 7 bases lay between the germline ends.

This chain connects TRBV5-1 to TRBJ2-1; 7 bases line up with TRBD2. Trimming cost V 2 bases and J 0 bases; bases outside gene matches: 2. CDR1 and CDR2 (germline): SGHRS, YFSETQ. The CDR3 is made up of 15 amino acids. The CDR3 sequence is CASSLSGASYNEQFF. The CDR3 nucleotides are TGCGCCAGCAGCTTAAGCGGGGCCTCCTACAATGAGCAGTTCTTC.

The genes are TRBV7-2 and TRBJ2-1; 7 nucleotides match TRBD2. In germline, CDR1 is SGHTA, CDR2 FQGNSA. V trimming: 5 bases; J trimming: 1 base; junction bases outside the gene matches: 8. There are 16 residues in the CDR3. CDR3 loop: CASSPPTGGSYNEQFF. The CDR3 bases are TGTGCCAGCAGCCCACCGACGGGGGGTTCCTACAATGAGCAGTTCTTC.

This rearrangement joins TRBV6-5 to TRBJ1-1; D is possibly TRBD1 (5 bases). V lost 2 bases, J lost 5 bases, and 18 bases lay in between. The CDR3 runs 16 residues. Germline V gene lookup returns CDR1 MNHEY and CDR2 SVGAGI. DNA of the CDR3: TGTGCCAGCAGTTACGGTCTTCATTTGGGGCGAACTGAAGCTTTCTTT. Translated, it gives CASSYGLHLGRTEAFF.

This clone was detected a few times. V is TRBV29-1 and J is TRBJ1-6, with D possibly being TRBD1 (6 bases). V was clipped by 8 bases and J by 7 bases, with 15 bases between them. The CDR3 extends over 13 amino acids. From germline, CDR1 is SQVTM and CDR2 ANQGSEA. Written as DNA, the CDR3 is TGCAGCTGTAAACAGGGAGGGAATTCACCCCTCCACTTT. This gives the protein CSCKQGGNSPLHF.

V and J are TRBV24-1 and TRBJ2-1, with 7 positions matching TRBD1. V lost 5 bases and J lost 3; bases outside the gene matches: 0. This CDR3 is built from 13 residues. Germline V gene lookup returns CDR1 KGHDR and CDR2 SFDVKD. CDR3: CATSAGGYNEQFF. The CDR3 coding sequence is TGTGCCACCAGTGCAGGGGGCTACAATGAGCAGTTCTTC.

The sample holds one count of this clone. The chain is built from TRBV5-5 and TRBJ1-2; TRBD1 is a possible D gene (5 bases). The CDR3 has 12 residues. Trimming removed 2 bases at V and 5 bases at J, with 7 bases between. Germline V CDR1 and CDR2: SGHKS, YYEKEE (reference sequence). The CDR3 sequence: CASSFDSYGYTF. Written as DNA, the CDR3 is TGTGCCAGCAGCTTCGACAGTTATGGCTACACCTTC.

This chain links TRBV2 with TRBJ1-1; D might be TRBD1 (6 bases). V gave up 1 base and J gave up 0 bases, with 9 bases separating them. In germline, CDR1 is SNHLY, CDR2 FYNNEI. The CDR3 runs 15 residues. CDR3 bases: TGTGCCAGCAGTGAAGTAGACAGGCTGAACACTGAAGCTTTCTTT. Translated, it gives CASSEVDRLNTEAFF.

The V and J genes are TRBV11-2 and TRBJ1-2; 10 bases line up with TRBD1. The CDR3 spans 17 residues. The V segment lost 4 bases and the J segment 6 bases; nucleotides outside the gene matches: 14. CDR1 is SGHAT, CDR2 FQNNGV, per germline. The CDR3 nucleotides read TGTGCCAGCAGCTGGCCGGGACAGGGGCTCAAACTGGATGGCTACACCTTC. Protein sequence: CASSWPGQGLKLDGYTF.

The V and J genes are TRBV7-9 and TRBJ1-5; 7 bases line up with TRBD1. In germline, CDR1 is SEHNR, CDR2 FQNEAQ (reference sequence). The CDR3 has 15 amino acids. V was clipped by 5 bases and J by 4 bases; unmatched bases: 8. As DNA, the CDR3 is TGTGCCAGCAGCCCGGGACAGAATAAAAATCAGCCCCAGCATTTT. Residues: CASSPGQNKNQPQHF.

V usage is TRBV7-6 and J usage is TRBJ1-1; 7 bases map to TRBD1. There are 15 residues in the CDR3. CDR1 and CDR2 from the germline V gene are SGHVS and FNYEAQ. Trimming took 2 bases from V and 0 from J; bases not matched to a gene: 3. DNA of the CDR3: TGTGCCAGCAGCTTACTGGGGACAGTGAACACTGAAGCTTTCTTT. Translation gives CASSLLGTVNTEAFF.

This clone was detected a few times. The V call is TRBV18, the J call TRBJ1-2; D perhaps matches TRBD1 (6 bases). CDR3 size: 14 residues. Germline-derived CDR1 and CDR2 are KGHSH and LQKENI. The V end was cut by 3 bases, the J end by 1 base, with 9 bases between. CDR3 region: CASSPDRFNYGYTF. CDR3 DNA: TGTGCCAGCTCACCGGACAGATTTAACTATGGCTACACCTTC.

This sequence joins TRBV2 and TRBJ2-3, with 14 bases matching TRBD2. CDR3 size: 18 residues. The germline V gene has CDR1 SNHLY and CDR2 FYNNEI. Losses at the gene ends were 6 bases for V and 2 bases for J; bases not matched to a gene: 10. CDR3 loop: CASSGVGLAGEFTDTQYF. Here the CDR3 DNA reads TGTGCCAGCAGCGGAGTGGGACTAGCGGGAGAATTCACAGATACGCAGTATTTT.

A remark on this clone: At one of its ends the junction is not consistent with the germline gene, which may arise from a read error. This chain uses TRBV7-9 with TRBJ1-4; TRBD1 agrees at 7 bases. The CDR3 contains 10 residues. CDR1 and CDR2 from the germline V gene are SEHNR and FQNEAQ (reference sequence). CDR3 protein: CASSLGGQQF. As DNA, the CDR3 is TGTGCCAGCAGCTTAGGGGGACAGCAATTT.

This clone turned up a few times. The rearrangement links TRBV4-2 to TRBJ1-5; the match to TRBD1 covers 9 bases. This CDR3 spans 17 amino acids. CDR1 and CDR2 (germline): LGHNA, YNFKEQ. J was trimmed by 6 bases and V by 0 bases; bases with no gene match: 9. The CDR3 reads CASSQDREGQGTQPQHF. The CDR3 DNA reads TGTGCCAGCAGCCAAGATCGCGAAGGACAGGGGACTCAGCCCCAGCATTTT.

This chain links TRBV7-3 with TRBJ1-4, with 8 bases lining up with TRBD1. The CDR3 has 17 amino acids. Germline CDR1 SGHTA, CDR2 FQGTGA. CDR3 protein: CAAAGQGSPTTNEKLFF. As DNA, the CDR3 is TGTGCAGCAGCTGGACAGGGCTCACCAACAACTAATGAAAAACTGTTTTTT.

The chain recombines TRBV29-1 with TRBJ1-5; maybe TRBD1 (5 bases). Per germline, CDR1 SQVTM and CDR2 ANQGSEA. The CDR3 is 17 residues long. V was pared by 5 bases and J by 6 bases, with 26 bases between. The DNA for the CDR3 is TGCAGCGTTCCCCGGGGGAGAACGCTGGGTGGGGGTCAGCCCCAGCATTTT. Residues: CSVPRGRTLGGGQPQHF. Combining the CDR3 with reference TRBV29-1 and TRBJ1-5 gives the whole variable domain SAVISQKPSRDICQRGTSLTIQCQVDSQVTMMFWYRQQPGQSLTLIATANQGSEATYESGFVIDKFPISRPNLTFSTLTVSNMSPEDSSIYLCSVPRGRTLGGGQPQHFGDGTRLSIL.

The rearrangement links TRBV19 to TRBJ1-5; D perhaps matches TRBD1 (5 bases). From germline, CDR1 is LNHDA and CDR2 SQIVND (reference sequence). CDR3 size: 13 residues. The V end was cut by 10 bases, the J end by 6 bases, with 16 bases between. The CDR3 region is CATQQRGFQPQHF. CDR3 in DNA: TGTGCCACCCAGCAAAGGGGTTTTCAGCCCCAGCATTTT.

V is TRBV9 and J is TRBJ2-1; tentatively, D is TRBD1 (6 bases). Trimming cost V 6 bases and J 4 bases, with 11 bases left between them. CDR3 size: 13 residues. Germline V lookup: CDR1 SGDLS, CDR2 YYNGEE. CDR3 DNA sequence: TGTGCCAGCACCAGCACAGGGTACAATGAGCAGTTCTTC. Translating gives CASTSTGYNEQFF.